Described below is a single T cell receptor (beta chain) sequence and its context. These data belong to a study of control samples from healthy donors and cancer patients. The repertoire was sequenced with immunoSEQ multiplex PCR; TCRdb's copy has only in-frame clones and lacks some. The sample lists fewer than 120,000 clones, approximately 88% seen once, with roughly 4% in the top ten. V was trimmed by 3 bases and J by 1 base, leaving 16 bases between them. This CDR3 comprises 16 residues. CDR1 and CDR2 from the germline V gene are SGDLS and YYNGEE. The origin of this receptor is an older woman with lung cancer. Sequencing was carried out using PBMCs. V usage is TRBV9 and J usage is TRBJ2-5; D may be TRBD1 or TRBD2 (6 bases each). The chain's CDR3 is CASSGGSGAAQETQYF. The CDR3 bases are TGTGCCAGCAGCGGGGGTTCGGGGGCCGCCCAAGAGACCCAGTACTTC.